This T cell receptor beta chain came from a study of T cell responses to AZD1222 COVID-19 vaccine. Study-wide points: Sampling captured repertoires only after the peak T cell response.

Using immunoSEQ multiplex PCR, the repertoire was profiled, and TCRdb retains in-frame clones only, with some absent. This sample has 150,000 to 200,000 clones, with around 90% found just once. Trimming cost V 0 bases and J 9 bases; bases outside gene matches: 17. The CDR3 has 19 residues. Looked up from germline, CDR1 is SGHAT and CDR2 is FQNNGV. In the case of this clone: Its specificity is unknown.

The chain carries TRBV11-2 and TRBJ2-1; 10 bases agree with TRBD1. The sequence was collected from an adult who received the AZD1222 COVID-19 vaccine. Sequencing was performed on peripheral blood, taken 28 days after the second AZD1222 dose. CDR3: CASSLDTFRQGAWSSEQFF. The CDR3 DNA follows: TGTGCCAGCAGCTTAGATACCTTTAGACAGGGGGCGTGGAGTAGTGAGCAGTTCTTC.